The text below deals with one T cell receptor (beta chain). This specimen comes from a study of radiotherapy plus CTLA-4 blockade in lung cancer. This CDR3 is built from 15 residues. Germline-derived CDR1 and CDR2 are LNHDA and SQIVND (reference sequence). V dropped 3 bases and J dropped 0 bases, with 8 bases sitting between them. This table comes from immunoSEQ multiplex PCR, and its TCRdb copy is limited to in-frame clones, with some not included. This table holds around 53,000 clones, around nine tenths found once. This clonotype was obtained from a human donor with non-small cell lung cancer that progressed on radiotherapy plus ipilimumab. Some clones in this sample may be carry-over from other donors' samples. Sequenced here: peripheral blood, sampled from a patient treated with radiotherapy plus ipilimumab. The chain joins TRBV19 to TRBJ2-2; perhaps TRBD1 as D (5 bases). The CDR3 nucleotides read TGTGCCAGTAGTATTTGGACAACGAACACCGGGGAGCTGTTTTTT. Protein: CASSIWTTNTGELFF.